Included here is one T cell receptor (beta chain) sequence, with context. Its antigen has not been determined. No per-base quality is available; no much larger clone lies one base away. This entry belongs to a study of control samples from healthy donors and cancer patients (dated by TCRdb to 2019 to 2021). Reading the germline V gene gives CDR1 SGHRS and CDR2 YFSETQ. There are 15 amino acids in the CDR3, from cysteine to phenylalanine inclusive. Only CDR3 DNA is held: 45 bases, read in frame from base 1. After removal of 4 bases from V and 4 bases from J, the junction retains 8 bases not matched to a gene. The method behind the library was the immunoSEQ multiplex PCR assay. Here the immuneACCESS table is served through TCRdb, limited to in-frame sequences with V and J called. Missing clones are a known gap in these copies; in checked studies unresolved V genes cover under half, and the rest lacks a known reason. In all, the sample holds about 120,000 clones, and roughly nine tenths of those were seen once. The biggest ten clones account for 1% to 1.4% of the sample.

Sequenced material: PBMCs. This receptor was taken from a woman in her forties or fifties with colorectal cancer. The chain is encoded by TRBV5-1 joined to TRBJ1-2; TRBD1 agrees with 9 junctional bases. The CDR3 sequence is CASSPTGGSSYGYTF. Read as DNA, the sequence is TGCGCCAGCAGCCCAACAGGGGGCTCGAGCTATGGCTACACCTTC.